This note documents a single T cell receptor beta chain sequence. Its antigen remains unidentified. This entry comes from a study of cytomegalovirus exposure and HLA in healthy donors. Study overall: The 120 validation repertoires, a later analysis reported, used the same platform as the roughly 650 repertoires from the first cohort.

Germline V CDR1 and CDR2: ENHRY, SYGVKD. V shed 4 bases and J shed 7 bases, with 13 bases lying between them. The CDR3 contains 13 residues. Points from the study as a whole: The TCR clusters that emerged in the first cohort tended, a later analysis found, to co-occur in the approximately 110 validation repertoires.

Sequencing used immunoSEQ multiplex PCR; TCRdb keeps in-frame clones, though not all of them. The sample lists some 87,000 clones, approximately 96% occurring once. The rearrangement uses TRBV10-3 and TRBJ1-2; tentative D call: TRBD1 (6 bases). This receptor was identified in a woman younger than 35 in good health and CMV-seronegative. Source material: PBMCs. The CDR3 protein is CAISGTDLGGYTF. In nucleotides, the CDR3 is TGTGCCATCAGTGGGACAGACCTTGGTGGCTACACCTTC.